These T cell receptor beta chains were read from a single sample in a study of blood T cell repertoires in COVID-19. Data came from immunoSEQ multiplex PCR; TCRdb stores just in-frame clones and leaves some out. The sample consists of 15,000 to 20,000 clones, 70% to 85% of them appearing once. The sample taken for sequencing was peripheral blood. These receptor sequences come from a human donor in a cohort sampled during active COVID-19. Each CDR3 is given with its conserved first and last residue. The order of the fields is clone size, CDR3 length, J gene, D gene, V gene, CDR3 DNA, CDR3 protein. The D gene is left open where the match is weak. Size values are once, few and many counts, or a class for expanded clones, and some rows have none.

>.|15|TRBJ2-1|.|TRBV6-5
TGTGCCAGCAGTTACTCAACTAGGGCATTCCATGAGCAGTTCTTC
CASSYSTRAFHEQFF
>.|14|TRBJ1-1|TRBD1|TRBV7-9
TGTGCCAGCAGCTCACAGGGGGCGAACACTGAAGCTTTCTTT
CASSSQGANTEAFF
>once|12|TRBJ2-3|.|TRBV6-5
TGTGCCAGCCAGGAGGGTCCAGATACGCAGTATTTT
CASQEGPDTQYF
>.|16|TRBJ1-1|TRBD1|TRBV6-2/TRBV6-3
TGTGCCAGCAGTTACCTCGGGACAGGAATAGAAAGTGAAGCTTTCTTT
CASSYLGTGIESEAFF
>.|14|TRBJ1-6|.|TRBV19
TGTGCCAGTAGTTCGACAGTTTATAATTCACCCCTCCACTTT
CASSSTVYNSPLHF
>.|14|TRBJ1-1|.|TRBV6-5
TGTGCCAGCGGAGACGGGGGTCTCTACACTGAAGCTTTCTTT
CASGDGGLYTEAFF
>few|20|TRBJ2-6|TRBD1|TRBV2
TGTGCCAGCAGTGATCCGGTCATACGAGACAGGGCCACTGGGGCCAACGTCCTGACTTTC
CASSDPVIRDRATGANVLTF
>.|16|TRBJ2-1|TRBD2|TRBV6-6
TGTGCCAGCAGTTACACCCTAGCGGGAGAATTCAATGAGCAGTTCTTC
CASSYTLAGEFNEQFF
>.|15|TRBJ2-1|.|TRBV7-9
TGTGCCAGCAGCTACCGGGTCCCCCCAAACAATGAGCAGTTCTTC
CASSYRVPPNNEQFF
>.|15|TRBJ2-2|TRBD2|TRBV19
TGTGCCAGTACCACGGGACTAGCGGCTACCGGGGAGCTGTTTTTT
CASTTGLAATGELFF
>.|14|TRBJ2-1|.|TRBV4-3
TGCGCCAGCAGCCAGGGGGAGGCCTACAATGAGCAGTTCTTC
CASSQGEAYNEQFF
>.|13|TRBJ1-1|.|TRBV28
TGTGCCAGCAGTCAAACACCGAACACTGAAGCTTTCTTT
CASSQTPNTEAFF
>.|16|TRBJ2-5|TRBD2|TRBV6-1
TGTGCCAGCAGTGAATATCTAGCGGGAGGAAGAGAGACCCAGTACTTC
CASSEYLAGGRETQYF
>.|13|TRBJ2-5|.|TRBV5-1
TGCGCCAGCAGCTTGTCCCAGCAAGAGACCCAGTACTTC
CASSLSQQETQYF
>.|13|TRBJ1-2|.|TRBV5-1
TGCGCCAGCAGCTTGGGCGCAACCTATGGCTACACCTTC
CASSLGATYGYTF
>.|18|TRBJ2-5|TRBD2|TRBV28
TGTGCCAGCAGTTCGCTCGCTAGCGGGAGGAACCGTAAAGAGACCCAGTACTTC
CASSSLASGRNRKETQYF
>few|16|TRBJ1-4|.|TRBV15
TGTGCCACCAGCAGAGAAATAGGGGGAGGGAGTGAAAAACTGTTTTTT
CATSREIGGGSEKLFF
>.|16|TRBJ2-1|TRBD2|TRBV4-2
TGTGCCAGCAGCCCGAAAGACGCGGGAGGCCCCAATGAGCAGTTCTTC
CASSPKDAGGPNEQFF
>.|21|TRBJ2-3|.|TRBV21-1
TGTGCCAGCAGCAAAGACGTTGGTAAGGACAGCCAAAACACTAGCACAGATACGCAGTATTTT
CASSKDVGKDSQNTSTDTQYF
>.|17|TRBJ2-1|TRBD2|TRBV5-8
TGTGCCAGCAGCTTAATGCGGGGCGGGAGTTCCGACAATGAGCAGTTCTTC
CASSLMRGGSSDNEQFF
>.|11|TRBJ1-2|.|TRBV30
TGTGCCTGGCGAGACAGCTCTGGCTACACCTTC
CAWRDSSGYTF
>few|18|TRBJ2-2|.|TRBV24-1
TGTGCCACCAGTTCTTTGCCGGGCGTATCGGGGGACACCGGGGAGCTGTTTTTT
CATSSLPGVSGDTGELFF
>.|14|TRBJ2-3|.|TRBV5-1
TGCGCCAGCAGCCCTCACCCCAGGGCAGATACGCAGTATTTT
CASSPHPRADTQYF
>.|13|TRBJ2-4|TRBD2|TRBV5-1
TGCGCCAGCAGCTCGACTAGCGGAAACATTCAGTACTTC
CASSSTSGNIQYF
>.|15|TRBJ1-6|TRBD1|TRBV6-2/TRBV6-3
TGTGCCAGCAGTTCCGGGACAGGGCCCTCTTCACCCCTCCACTTT
CASSSGTGPSSPLHF
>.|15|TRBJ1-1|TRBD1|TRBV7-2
TGTGCCAGCAGCTTTGGGGACAGAGGAAACACTGAAGCTTTCTTT
CASSFGDRGNTEAFF
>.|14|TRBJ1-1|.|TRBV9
TGTGCCAGCAGCGTAGATGGGAGGGGCACTGAAGCTTTCTTT
CASSVDGRGTEAFF
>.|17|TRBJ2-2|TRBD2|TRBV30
TGTGCCTGGGACCGCTCCCGGACTAGCGGGAGTTCCGGGGAGCTGTTTTTT
CAWDRSRTSGSSGELFF
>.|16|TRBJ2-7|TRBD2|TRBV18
TGTGCCAGCTCACCCGCTAGCGGAAAACTGCCCTACGAGCAGTACTTC
CASSPASGKLPYEQYF
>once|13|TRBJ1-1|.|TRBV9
TGTGCCAGCAGCGTAGGGGTGCAGGGAGAAGCTTTCTTT
CASSVGVQGEAFF
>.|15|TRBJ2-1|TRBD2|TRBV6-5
TGTGCCAGCAGTCGCGGACTAGCGGGAGCCGATGAGCAGTTCTTC
CASSRGLAGADEQFF